Following are 32 T cell receptor beta chains from one sample sequenced in a study of blood T cell repertoires in COVID-19 (dated by TCRdb to the early 2020s). The library was made by the immunoSEQ multiplex PCR assay. TCRdb took this table from immuneACCESS and kept in-frame rearrangements with V and J called. Such tables lack part of the clones; where checked against another copy, unresolved V genes explain under half of the gap, and the rest is unexplained. For this sample there are a few hundred thousand clones; roughly 88% appear just once. The ten largest clones capture 9.7% of the sample. Sequenced sample: peripheral blood. These TCRs come from a man aged 50-59 years with active or convalescent COVID-19.

The V call is TRBV19, the J call TRBJ1-5, with TRBD1 matching 7 bases. This CDR3 has 18 residues. V gave up 3 bases and J gave up 10 bases; unmatched junction bases: 21. The germline V gene has CDR1 LNHDA and CDR2 SQIVND (reference sequence). The CDR3 protein is CASSIGKGQGLQGGPQHF. CDR3 DNA sequence: TGTGCCAGTAGTATTGGAAAGGGGCAGGGGCTCCAAGGGGGCCCCCAGCATTTT. Supplemented by reference TRBV19 and TRBJ1-5, the full variable domain reads DGGITQSPKYLFRKEGQNVTLSCEQNLNHDAMYWYRQDPGQGLRLIYYSQIVNDFQKGDIAEGYSVSREKKESFPLTVTSAQKNPTAFYLCASSIGKGQGLQGGPQHFGDGTRLSIL.

The CDR3 DNA is TGTGCCAGCAGCTCCCTAGCGGGAGGGAGCTACAATGAGCAGTTCTTC. This sequence encodes CASSSLAGGSYNEQFF. The gene calls are TRBV7-6 and TRBJ2-1; 12 bases match TRBD2. V trimming: 4 bases; J trimming: 3 bases; junction bases outside the gene matches: 4. Germline CDR1 is SGHVS and CDR2 is FNYEAQ. There are 16 residues in the CDR3.

This rearrangement joins TRBV9 to TRBJ1-1; maybe TRBD1 (5 bases). Germline V CDR1 and CDR2: SGDLS, YYNGEE. The V and J ends lost 0 bases and 2 bases respectively, with 14 bases between them. This CDR3 has 16 residues. CDR3 protein: CASSVDGGFSNTEAFF. The CDR3 DNA follows: TGTGCCAGCAGCGTAGACGGGGGGTTTAGTAACACTGAAGCTTTCTTT.

This clone was seen a few times. J is TRBJ2-7 and V is TRBV28, with 12 bases identical to TRBD2. This CDR3 is built from 15 residues. In germline, CDR1 is MDHEN, CDR2 SYDVKM. Trimming cost V 0 bases and J 4 bases; bases outside gene matches: 1. The CDR3 is CASSLWTSGSYEQYF. The CDR3 DNA reads TGTGCCAGCAGTTTATGGACTAGCGGGAGTTACGAGCAGTACTTC.

This clone was seen only a few times. V is TRBV4-3 and J is TRBJ1-1; 7 nucleotides match TRBD1. Looked up from germline, CDR1 is LGHNA and CDR2 is YSLEER. The CDR3 contains 17 residues. V dropped 1 base and J dropped 0; count of bases not matched to a gene: 8. CDR3: CASSQAGTAALNTEAFF. For the CDR3, the DNA is TGCGCCAGCAGCCAAGCCGGGACAGCGGCTTTGAACACTGAAGCTTTCTTT.

This rearrangement joins TRBV27 to TRBJ2-3; TRBD1 is a possible D gene (6 bases). This CDR3 is 16 amino acids long. Germline V gives CDR1 MNHEY, CDR2 SMNVEV (reference sequence). V lost 5 bases, J lost 4 bases, and 19 bases lay in between. CDR3 coding DNA: TGTGCCAGCAGTATAACCGACGCACGACAGGCAGATACGCAGTATTTT. This encodes CASSITDARQADTQYF.

This chain uses TRBV9 with TRBJ2-5, with 11 bases fitting TRBD2. Germline assignment: CDR1 SGDLS and CDR2 YYNGEE. The CDR3 runs to 14 residues. Trimming took 1 base from V and 4 from J; bases not matched to a gene: 0. This chain's CDR3 is CASSVLAGGETQYF. The CDR3 DNA follows: TGTGCCAGCAGCGTACTAGCGGGAGGAGAGACCCAGTACTTC.

This chain connects TRBV27 to TRBJ2-7, with D tentatively TRBD2 (6 bases). Germline V CDR1 and CDR2: MNHEY, SMNVEV (reference sequence). Trimming took 5 bases from V and 2 from J, leaving 16 bases between them. The CDR3 has 15 residues. CDR3 region: CASSRGGAITYEQYF. The CDR3 DNA sequence: TGTGCCAGCAGTCGAGGAGGGGCGATAACCTACGAGCAGTACTTC.

The chain recombines TRBV7-9 with TRBJ2-5; D may be TRBD1 (5 bases). V dropped 3 bases and J dropped 0 bases, with 8 bases sitting between them. The V gene's germline CDR1 is SEHNR and CDR2 FQNEAQ (reference sequence). The CDR3 length is 14 residues. The CDR3 loop reads CASSLTAYQETQYF. CDR3 nucleotides: TGTGCCAGCAGCTTGACAGCGTACCAAGAGACCCAGTACTTC.

The chain has TRBV11-2 and TRBJ2-5, with 9 bases fitting TRBD1. The CDR3 has 16 amino acids. CDR1 SGHAT and CDR2 FQNNGV come from the germline V gene. J gave up 1 base and V 5 bases, and 8 bases lay outside the gene matches. The CDR3 loop reads CASSAVGTGPQETQYF. For the CDR3, the DNA is TGTGCCAGCAGCGCAGTCGGGACAGGGCCCCAAGAGACCCAGTACTTC.

This clone turned up a few times. The V and J genes are TRBV20-1 and TRBJ2-6; 7 nucleotides match TRBD2. This CDR3 has 15 residues. Germline-derived CDR1 and CDR2 are DFQATT and SNEGSKA (reference sequence). V trimming: 3 bases; J trimming: 4 bases; junction bases outside the gene matches: 6. The CDR3 reads CSASHREAGANVLTF. In DNA, the CDR3 is TGCAGTGCTAGTCACCGGGAGGCCGGGGCCAACGTCCTGACTTTC.

The CDR3 region has the DNA TGTGCCGCGGGGCGACATAATTCACCCCTCCACTTT. This encodes CAAGRHNSPLHF. The rearrangement links TRBV2 to TRBJ1-6, with TRBD1 as a possible D gene (5 bases). V lost 11 bases and J lost 5, with 10 bases in between. In germline, CDR1 is SNHLY, CDR2 FYNNEI. The CDR3 runs to 12 residues.

The rearrangement joins TRBV7-3 to TRBJ2-3; TRBD1 might be the D (5 bases). The CDR3 has 14 residues. The germline V gene has CDR1 SGHTA and CDR2 FQGTGA. Trimming left V 6 bases short and J 2 bases short, with 12 bases between. CDR3 amino acids: CASSPGLHTDTQYF. For the CDR3, the DNA is TGTGCCAGCAGTCCAGGGTTACACACAGATACGCAGTATTTT. Using reference TRBV7-3 and TRBJ2-3 for the parts outside the CDR3, the full variable domain is GAGVSQTPSNKVTEKGKYVELRCDPISGHTALYWYRQSLGQGPEFLIYFQGTGAADDSGLPNDRFFAVRPEGSVSTLKIQRTERGDSAVYLCASSPGLHTDTQYFGPGTRLTVL.

The chain employs TRBV6-5 and TRBJ1-5, with D hard to call. CDR1 is MNHEY, CDR2 SVGAGI, per germline. The CDR3 is 14 amino acids. Trimming took off 0 bases at V and 5 bases at J, with 8 bases between the two ends. The CDR3 DNA reads as TGTGCCAGCAGTTACTCTCAGGTCGATCAGCCCCAGCATTTT. As protein: CASSYSQVDQPQHF.

The chain carries TRBV29-1 and TRBJ1-4; TRBD1 agrees at 8 bases. This CDR3 is built from 14 residues. V dropped 4 bases and J dropped 3; count of bases not matched to a gene: 4. Germline lookup yields CDR1 SQVTM and CDR2 ANQGSEA. The CDR3 coding sequence is TGCAGCGTTGTTGGACAGGGCGCTAATGAAAAACTGTTTTTT. Translated, it gives CSVVGQGANEKLFF.

The J gene is TRBJ2-7, the V gene TRBV7-2; 10 bases map to TRBD1. CDR1 is SGHTA, CDR2 FQGNSA, per germline. Trimming cost V 5 bases and J 7 bases; bases outside gene matches: 11. This CDR3 is 15 amino acids long. Here the CDR3 DNA reads TGTGCCAGCAGCCGCATGACAGGGGGCAGGGGGGAGCAGTACTTC. Translated: CASSRMTGGRGEQYF.

In DNA, the CDR3 is TGTGCCAGCAGCCTGGACAGGGCAAATGAAAAACTGTTTTTT. Encoded protein: CASSLDRANEKLFF. This chain connects TRBV6-5 to TRBJ1-4, with 8 positions matching TRBD1. V shed 6 bases, J shed 5 bases, and the junction held 5 bases outside the gene matches. CDR3 length: 14 residues. Germline CDR1 is MNHEY and CDR2 is SVGAGI.

The chain employs TRBV29-1 and TRBJ2-3; tentatively, D is TRBD1 (6 bases). The V and J ends lost 3 bases and 2 bases respectively, with 9 bases between them. The germline V gene encodes CDR1 SQVTM and CDR2 ANQGSEA. This CDR3 contains 13 residues. CDR3 coding DNA: TGCAGCGTTGAGACAGGACCCACAGATACGCAGTATTTT. Residues: CSVETGPTDTQYF.

The chain's CDR3 is CASSLSWTGSYGYTF. CDR3 DNA sequence: TGTGCCAGCAGCCTGTCTTGGACAGGCAGCTATGGCTACACCTTC. This chain joins TRBV7-2 and TRBJ1-2; 7 bases fit TRBD1. The germline V gene encodes CDR1 SGHTA and CDR2 FQGNSA. Trimming at V came to 5 bases and at J to 4 bases, leaving 10 bases not matched to a gene. This CDR3 has 15 residues.

A single count supports this clone. The rearrangement links TRBV4-2 to TRBJ2-7, with D possibly TRBD2 on 5 matching bases. The V gene lost 0 bases and the J gene lost 3 bases, with 12 bases spanning the gap. This CDR3 region has 15 residues. Germline lookup yields CDR1 LGHNA and CDR2 YNFKEQ. The CDR3 region is CASSQEASRGYEQYF. The CDR3 bases are TGTGCCAGCAGCCAAGAGGCTAGCCGAGGCTACGAGCAGTACTTC.

The J gene is TRBJ2-2, the V gene TRBV4-3; D call uncertain. The length of the CDR3 is 18 residues. Trimming left V 0 bases short and J 1 base short, with 15 bases between. CDR1 and CDR2 (germline): LGHNA, YSLEER. CDR3 region: CASSQEETRPLNTGELFF. The CDR3 DNA sequence: TGCGCCAGCAGCCAAGAGGAGACCCGGCCCCTGAACACCGGGGAGCTGTTTTTT.

This clone was seen once. V usage is TRBV6-2 or TRBV6-3 and J usage is TRBJ1-5, with 9 nucleotides matching TRBD1. CDR3 length: 14 amino acids. The germline V gene has CDR1 MNHEY and CDR2 SVGEGT. Trimming at V came to 5 bases and at J to 5 bases, leaving 4 bases not matched to a gene. The CDR3 loop is CASSPGQGHQPQHF. CDR3 in DNA: TGTGCCAGCAGTCCGGGACAGGGTCATCAGCCCCAGCATTTT.

The CDR3 here is CASSAGTAGNTIYF. As DNA, the CDR3 is TGTGCCAGCAGCGCCGGGACAGCCGGAAACACCATATATTTT. The J gene is TRBJ1-3, the V gene TRBV7-3, with 7 bases fitting TRBD1. The junction had 5 bases not matched to a gene; V was cut back by 5 bases and J by 4 bases. From germline, CDR1 is SGHTA and CDR2 FQGTGA. The CDR3 runs 14 residues.

This clone was recorded only once. The chain joins TRBV28 to TRBJ2-7; TRBD2 matches at 7 bases. Germline CDR1 is MDHEN and CDR2 is SYDVKM. V was pared by 3 bases and J by 0 bases, with 8 bases of the junction left unmatched. The CDR3 spans 16 residues. In DNA, the CDR3 is TGTGCCAGCAGTTTGACGAGCGGGGATATCTCCTACGAGCAGTACTTC. The encoded protein is CASSLTSGDISYEQYF.

This chain connects TRBV7-8 to TRBJ2-1, with D perhaps matching TRBD2 (6 bases). V lost 5 bases and J 3 bases, leaving 17 bases between the germline ends. The CDR3 is 16 residues long. Germline assignment: CDR1 SGHVS and CDR2 FQNEAQ. CDR3 region: CASSPKGLLNYNEQFF. The CDR3 region has the DNA TGTGCCAGCAGCCCCAAGGGACTCCTGAACTACAATGAGCAGTTCTTC.

The rearrangement joins TRBV27 to TRBJ1-6; TRBD1 agrees at 10 bases. This CDR3 spans 15 amino acids. The germline gives CDR1 MNHEY, CDR2 SMNVEV (reference sequence). The J segment lost 7 bases and the V segment lost 6 bases, leaving 6 bases of the junction unmatched. CDR3 nucleotides: TGTGCCAGCAGAAGCGGACAGGGGGGGAATTCACCCCTCCACTTT. Translated: CASRSGQGGNSPLHF.

This chain joins TRBV5-5 and TRBJ2-7; 11 nucleotides agree with TRBD1. The germline V gene encodes CDR1 SGHKS and CDR2 YYEKEE (reference sequence). The CDR3 has 14 residues. Losses at the gene ends were 4 bases for V and 4 bases for J; bases not matched to a gene: 4. The CDR3, as DNA: TGTGCCAGCAGCCCTGGACAGGGGGCTTACGAGCAGTACTTC. Protein product: CASSPGQGAYEQYF.

The gene calls are TRBV4-1 and TRBJ1-2; the D is unclear. Germline V gene lookup returns CDR1 MGHRA and CDR2 YSYEKL. V dropped 0 bases and J dropped 0 bases, with 14 bases sitting between them. The length of the CDR3 is 17 residues. In nucleotides, the CDR3 is TGCGCCAGCAGCCAAGATTGGCCGACAAGGACTAACTATGGCTACACCTTC. Protein product: CASSQDWPTRTNYGYTF.

The V call is TRBV27, the J call TRBJ1-2, with D unresolved. Germline values: CDR1 MNHEY, CDR2 SMNVEV (reference sequence). The CDR3 runs to 18 residues. Trimming removed 3 bases from V and 3 bases from J, with 23 bases in between. In nucleotides, the CDR3 is TGTGCCAGCAGTTTGGTGCCACCGAACGGTTTCATCGACTATGGCTACACCTTC. The encoded protein is CASSLVPPNGFIDYGYTF.

This clone was observed once. This rearrangement joins TRBV3-1 (or the pseudogene TRBV3-2) to TRBJ1-6; 8 nucleotides agree with TRBD1. Germline V lookup: CDR1 LGHDT, CDR2 YNNKEL (reference sequence). V was clipped by 4 bases and J by 3 bases; unmatched bases: 11. CDR3 size: 18 residues. CDR3 sequence: CASSLPPLGTGYNSPLHF. Here the CDR3 DNA reads TGTGCCAGCAGCCTTCCTCCTTTAGGGACAGGCTATAATTCACCCCTCCACTTT.

V usage is TRBV5-1 and J usage is TRBJ2-5; 8 nucleotides agree with TRBD1. The CDR3 sequence is 16 residues long. V shed 2 bases and J 2 bases; nucleotides not matched to a gene: 8. CDR1 and CDR2 (germline): SGHRS, YFSETQ. The CDR3 DNA is TGCGCCAGCAGCTTTGGGCTCAGGGGGCGGCAAGAGACCCAGTACTTC. This gives the protein CASSFGLRGRQETQYF.

This chain uses TRBV27 with TRBJ1-3, with 7 bases lining up with TRBD1. Germline CDR1 reads MNHEY; CDR2 reads SMNVEV (reference sequence). V was pared by 5 bases and J by 1 base, with 5 bases of the junction left unmatched. This CDR3 comprises 15 residues. DNA of the CDR3: TGTGCCAGCAGTGAAACAGGGGTGTCTGGAAACACCATATATTTT. This sequence encodes CASSETGVSGNTIYF.